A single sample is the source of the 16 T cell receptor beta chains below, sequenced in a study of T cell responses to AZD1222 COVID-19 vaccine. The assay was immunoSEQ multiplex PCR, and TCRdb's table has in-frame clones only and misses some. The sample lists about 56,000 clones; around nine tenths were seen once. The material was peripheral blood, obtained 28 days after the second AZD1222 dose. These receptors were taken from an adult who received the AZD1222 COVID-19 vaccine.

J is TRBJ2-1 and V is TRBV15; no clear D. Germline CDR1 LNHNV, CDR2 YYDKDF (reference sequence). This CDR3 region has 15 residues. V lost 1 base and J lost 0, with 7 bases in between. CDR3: CATSRGSNSYNEQFF. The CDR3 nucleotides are TGTGCCACCAGCAGAGGGAGCAACTCCTACAATGAGCAGTTCTTC.

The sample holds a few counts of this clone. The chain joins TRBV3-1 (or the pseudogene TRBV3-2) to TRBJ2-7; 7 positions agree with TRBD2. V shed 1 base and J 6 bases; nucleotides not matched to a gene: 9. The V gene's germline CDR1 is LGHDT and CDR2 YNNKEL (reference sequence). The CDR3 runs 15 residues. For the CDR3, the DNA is TGTGCCAGCAGCCAAGGACAGCGGGGCGCAGGCGAGCAGTACTTC. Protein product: CASSQGQRGAGEQYF.

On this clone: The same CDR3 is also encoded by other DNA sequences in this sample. In DNA, the CDR3 is TGCAGCGTCGGCCCCCTCGCGGGAAGGAACAATGAGCAGTTCTTC. This gives the protein CSVGPLAGRNNEQFF. This chain connects TRBV29-1 to TRBJ2-1, with a tentative D call TRBD2 (6 bases). CDR1 is SQVTM and CDR2 is ANQGSEA in the germline V gene. The V end was cut by 6 bases, the J end by 5 bases, with 20 bases between. The CDR3 totals 15 residues.

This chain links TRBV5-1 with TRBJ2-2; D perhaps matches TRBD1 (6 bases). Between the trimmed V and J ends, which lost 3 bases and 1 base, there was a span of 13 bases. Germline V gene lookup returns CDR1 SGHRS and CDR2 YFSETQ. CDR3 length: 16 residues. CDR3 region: CASSWDGTMNTGELFF. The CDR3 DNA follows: TGCGCCAGCAGCTGGGACGGGACAATGAACACCGGGGAGCTGTTTTTT. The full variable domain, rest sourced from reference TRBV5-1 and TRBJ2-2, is KAGVTQTPRYLIKTRGQQVTLSCSPISGHRSVSWYQQTPGQGLQFLFEYFSETQRNKGNFPGRFSGRQFSNSRSEMNVSTLELGDSALYLCASSWDGTMNTGELFFGEGSRLTVL.

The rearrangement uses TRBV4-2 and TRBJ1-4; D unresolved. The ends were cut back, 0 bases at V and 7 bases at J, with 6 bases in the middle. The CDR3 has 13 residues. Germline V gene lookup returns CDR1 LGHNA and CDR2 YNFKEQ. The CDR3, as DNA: TGTGCCAGCAGCCAAGAGTTAGGTGAAAAACTGTTTTTT. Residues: CASSQELGEKLFF.

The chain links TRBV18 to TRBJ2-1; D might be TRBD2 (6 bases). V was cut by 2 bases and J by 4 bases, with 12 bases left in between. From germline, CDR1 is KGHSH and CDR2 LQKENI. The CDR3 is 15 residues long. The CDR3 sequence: CASSPGSGSYNEQFF. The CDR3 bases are TGTGCCAGCTCACCAGGGAGCGGGTCTTACAATGAGCAGTTCTTC.

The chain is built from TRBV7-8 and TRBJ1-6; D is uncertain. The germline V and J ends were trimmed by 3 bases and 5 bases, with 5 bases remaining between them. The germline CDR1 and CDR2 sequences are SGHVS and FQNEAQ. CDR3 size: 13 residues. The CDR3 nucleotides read TGTGCCAGCAGCTTTCCAGATAATTCACCCCTCCACTTT. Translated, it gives CASSFPDNSPLHF. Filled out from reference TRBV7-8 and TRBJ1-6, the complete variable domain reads GAGVSQSPRYKVAKRGQDVALRCDPISGHVSLFWYQQALGQGPEFLTYFQNEAQLDKSGLPSDRFFAERPEGSVSTLKIQRTQQEDSAVYLCASSFPDNSPLHFGNGTRLTVT.

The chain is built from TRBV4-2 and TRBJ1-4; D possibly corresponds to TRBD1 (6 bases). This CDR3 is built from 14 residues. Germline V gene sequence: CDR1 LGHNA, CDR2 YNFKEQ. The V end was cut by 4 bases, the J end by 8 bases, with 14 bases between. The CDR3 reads CASSLVGGGEKLFF. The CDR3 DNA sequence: TGTGCCAGCAGCCTCGTTGGGGGCGGCGAAAAACTGTTTTTT.

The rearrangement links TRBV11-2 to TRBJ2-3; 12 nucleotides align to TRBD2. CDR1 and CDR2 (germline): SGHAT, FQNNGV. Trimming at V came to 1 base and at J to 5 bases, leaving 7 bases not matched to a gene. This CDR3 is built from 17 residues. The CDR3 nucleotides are TGTGCCAGCAGCTTAGGGAGTGGGGGACTAGCGGGAGATACGCAGTATTTT. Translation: CASSLGSGGLAGDTQYF.

DNA of the CDR3: TGCAGTGCTAGTCACACCATTGGCGGGAATCAGCCCCAGCATTTT. Its translation: CSASHTIGGNQPQHF. This chain joins TRBV20-1 and TRBJ1-5; D uncertain. The CDR3 is 15 amino acids. With 3 bases removed from V and 4 bases from J, the gap between germline ends came to 16 bases. Germline V CDR1 and CDR2: DFQATT, SNEGSKA (reference sequence).

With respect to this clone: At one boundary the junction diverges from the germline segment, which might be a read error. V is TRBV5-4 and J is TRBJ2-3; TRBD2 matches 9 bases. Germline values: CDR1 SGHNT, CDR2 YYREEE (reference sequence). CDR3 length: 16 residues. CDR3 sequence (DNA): TGTGCCAGCAGCTCCACCGCGGGAGGGTTCACATATACGCAGTATTTT. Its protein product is CASSSTAGGFTYTQYF.

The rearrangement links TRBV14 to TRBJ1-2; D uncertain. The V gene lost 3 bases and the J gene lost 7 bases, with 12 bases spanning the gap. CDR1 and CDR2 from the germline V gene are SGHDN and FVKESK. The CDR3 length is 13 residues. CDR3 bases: TGTGCCAGCAGCCAGGGTCGCTTTAGTGGCTACACCTTC. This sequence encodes CASSQGRFSGYTF.

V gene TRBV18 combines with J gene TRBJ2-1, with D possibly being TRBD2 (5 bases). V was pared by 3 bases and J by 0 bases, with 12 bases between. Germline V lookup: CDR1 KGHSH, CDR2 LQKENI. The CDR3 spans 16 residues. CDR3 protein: CASSPLSGSSYNEQFF. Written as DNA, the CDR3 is TGTGCCAGCTCACCTCTAAGCGGAAGCTCCTACAATGAGCAGTTCTTC.

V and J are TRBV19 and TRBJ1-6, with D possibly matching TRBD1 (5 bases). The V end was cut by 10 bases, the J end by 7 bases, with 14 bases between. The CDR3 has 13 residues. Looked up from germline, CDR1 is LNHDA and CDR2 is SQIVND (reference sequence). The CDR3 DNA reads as TGTGCCACCGCCGTAGGGGTGAATTCACCCCTCCACTTT. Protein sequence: CATAVGVNSPLHF.

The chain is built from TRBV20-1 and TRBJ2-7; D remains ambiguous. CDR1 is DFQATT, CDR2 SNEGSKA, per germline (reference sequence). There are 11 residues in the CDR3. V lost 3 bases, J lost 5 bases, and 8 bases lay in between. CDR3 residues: CSASSGHEQYF. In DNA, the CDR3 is TGCAGTGCTAGCTCCGGGCACGAGCAGTACTTC.

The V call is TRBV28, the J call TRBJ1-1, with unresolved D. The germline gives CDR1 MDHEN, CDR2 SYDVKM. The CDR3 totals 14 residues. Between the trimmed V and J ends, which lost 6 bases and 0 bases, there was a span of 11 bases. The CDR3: CASRDNRVNTEAFF. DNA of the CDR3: TGTGCCAGCAGGGATAATCGGGTGAACACTGAAGCTTTCTTT.